The 2 T cell receptor beta chains reported below all come from one sample, sequenced in a study of tumor and adjacent non-tumor tissue in lung cancer. A modified ARM-PCR protocol with three rounds of nested PCR amplified TCRbeta. TCRdb reprocessed the multiplex PCR reads via MiXCR and lists one record per CDR3 protein. The data hold some 74,000 distinct CDR3 sequences, with around 70% observed a single time. No cell sorting was done before RNA was extracted from the tissue. Sequencing was performed on lung tumor tissue. Receptors originate from a woman between 40 and 55 years old with non-small cell lung cancer.

Concerning this clonotype itself: A read error may explain this, as a much larger clone is one base away. The gene calls are TRBV30 and TRBJ2-2; D remains ambiguous. Germline V gene sequence: CDR1 GTSNPN, CDR2 SVGIG (reference sequence). This CDR3 region has 13 residues. The CDR3 DNA reads as TGTGTCTGGAGTGTGGAGTACACCGGGGAGCTGTTTTTT. Translation: CVWSVEYTGELFF. Drawing the rest from reference TRBV30 and TRBJ2-2, the complete variable domain is SQTIHQWPATLVQPVGSPLSLECTVEGTSNPNLYWYRQAAGRGLQLLFYSVGIGQISSEVPQNLSASRPQDRQFILSSKKLLLSDSGFYLCVWSVEYTGELFFGEGSRLTVL.

Worth noting for this clonotype: Sequence at one end of the junction differs from germline and may be a read error. V gene TRBV11-2 combines with J gene TRBJ2-5; D ambiguous. The CDR3 consists of 14 residues. Looked up from germline, CDR1 is SGHAT and CDR2 is FQNNGV. CDR3 DNA: TGTGCTAGCAGCTTTATTGGGCTGCATGAGACCCAATACTTC. Protein product: CASSFIGLHETQYF.